This T cell receptor (beta chain) was recovered during a study of cytomegalovirus exposure and HLA in healthy donors. Whole-study findings and limits: The presence/absence work took it that sequencing depth was about the same across donors. Indistinguishable V segments, including TRBV6-2 and TRBV6-3, were excluded.

The CDR3 consists of 13 residues. Germline CDR1 reads LNHDA; CDR2 reads SQIVND (reference sequence). Trimming removed 9 bases at V and 0 bases at J, with 11 bases between. PCR primers comprised 60 Vbeta and 13 Jbeta primers. Clones were sequenced by immunoSEQ multiplex PCR, and TCRdb holds only the in-frame ones, with some missing. The data show 170,000 or so clones, around 80% seen once. Turning to this clone: What it binds is not known.

The sequence was obtained from a woman in her forties in good health and CMV-seronegative. The gene calls are TRBV19 and TRBJ1-2; D is unclear. The sample was PBMCs. The CDR3 sequence: CASTDTANYGYTF. The DNA for the CDR3 is TGTGCCAGCACCGACACAGCTAACTATGGCTACACCTTC. Full variable domain (remainder filled in from reference TRBV19 and TRBJ1-2): DGGITQSPKYLFRKEGQNVTLSCEQNLNHDAMYWYRQDPGQGLRLIYYSQIVNDFQKGDIAEGYSVSREKKESFPLTVTSAQKNPTAFYLCASTDTANYGYTFGSGTRLTVV.